The 32 T cell receptor beta chains reported below all come from one sample, sequenced in a study of human T cells and chemical hapten exposure. This sample's time point: pre-sensitization, week 0. Treatment reported: therapeutic diphenylcyclopropenone sensitization with weekly scalp DPC. In TCRdb, the RACE reads were re-called with MiXCR into one record per CDR3 protein. The table lists some 250,000 distinct CDR3 sequences, 7.5% to 9% of them singletons. The source was whole blood, collected in connection with sensitization to the hapten diphenylcyclopropenone (DPC). These receptor sequences come from a man between 18 and 35 years old with alopecia areata. Some clones in this sample may be carry-over from other donors' samples.

This clonotype was seen a few times. The CDR3 DNA follows: TGTGCCAGCAGTCCCGACAGTACTTCCACTGAAGCTTTCTTT. Translation gives CASSPDSTSTEAFF. This chain connects TRBV6-6 to TRBJ1-1, with D possibly matching TRBD1 (5 bases). The germline V gene has CDR1 MNHNY and CDR2 SVGAGI (reference sequence). The CDR3 length is 14 residues. The V and J ends lost 5 bases and 4 bases respectively, with 14 bases between them.

The chain carries TRBV7-2 and TRBJ1-5; tentative D call: TRBD1 (6 bases). The CDR3 runs 15 residues. V was pared by 4 bases and J by 0 bases, with 10 bases between. The germline gives CDR1 SGHTA, CDR2 FQGNSA. The CDR3 spells CASSSRGYSNQPQHF. The CDR3 DNA reads as TGTGCCAGCAGCTCGAGGGGGTATAGCAATCAGCCCCAGCATTTT.

This chain links TRBV2 with TRBJ2-3; D gene ambiguous. V dropped 3 bases and J dropped 6 bases, with 13 bases sitting between them. The germline V gene encodes CDR1 SNHLY and CDR2 FYNNEI. This CDR3 spans 14 amino acids. In DNA, the CDR3 is TGTGCCAGCAGTGAGCAGCTCCCCACGGATACGCAGTATTTT. Residues: CASSEQLPTDTQYF.

The chain recombines TRBV27 with TRBJ2-3; 9 bases line up with TRBD1. Per the germline V gene, CDR1 is MNHEY and CDR2 is SMNVEV (reference sequence). J lost 3 bases, V lost 3 bases, and 7 bases had no gene match. This CDR3 has 16 residues. This CDR3 is CASSFTGQGGTDTQYF. The DNA for the CDR3 is TGTGCCAGCAGTTTTACGGGACAGGGTGGAACAGATACGCAGTATTTT.

The table lists this clonotype with many counts. The V gene is TRBV4-3, the J gene TRBJ2-7; 10 nucleotides line up with TRBD1. V lost 2 bases, J lost 5 bases, and 18 bases stayed unmatched. Germline CDR1 reads LGHNA; CDR2 reads YSLEER. The CDR3 covers 19 residues. In DNA, the CDR3 is TGCGCCAGCAGCCAAAGGGGGGTTCATCCGGGACAGGGGACCCACGAGCAGTACTTC. This encodes CASSQRGVHPGQGTHEQYF.

This chain uses TRBV27 with TRBJ2-7; D is uncertain. The germline gives CDR1 MNHEY, CDR2 SMNVEV (reference sequence). The CDR3 has 13 amino acids. Deletions cut 5 bases from V and 2 bases from J, with 10 bases between. The CDR3 nucleotides are TGTGCCAGCAGTGACGGTGGCACCTACGAGCAGTACTTC. Amino acids: CASSDGGTYEQYF.

The chain joins TRBV29-1 to TRBJ2-1; D is unclear. V was shortened by 4 bases and J by 3 bases, with 16 bases between the two germline ends. Germline V gene lookup returns CDR1 SQVTM and CDR2 ANQGSEA. This CDR3 region has 15 residues. The CDR3 DNA reads as TGCAGCGTTGTTTTAGGGTCAGGTGACTACAATGAGCAGTTCTTC. Its translation is CSVVLGSGDYNEQFF.

The chain couples TRBV7-9 to TRBJ2-3, with unresolved D. The CDR3 runs to 13 residues. Trimming left V 5 bases short and J 4 bases short, with 10 bases between. The germline V gene has CDR1 SEHNR and CDR2 FQNEAQ (reference sequence). The DNA for the CDR3 is TGTGCCAGCAGCCCAATCGTTGCAGATACGCAGTATTTT. Amino acids: CASSPIVADTQYF.

The chain has TRBV4-3 and TRBJ2-3, with no clear D. Germline CDR1 reads LGHNA; CDR2 reads YSLEER. This CDR3 has 17 residues. V was pared by 1 base and J by 0 bases, with 14 bases between. The CDR3 is CASSQVAGRASTDTQYF. In DNA form, the CDR3 reads TGCGCCAGCAGCCAAGTAGCTGGCCGTGCTAGCACAGATACGCAGTATTTT.

This clonotype was picked up a small number of times. The chain links TRBV4-1 to TRBJ1-2; 7 bases align to TRBD1. Germline values: CDR1 MGHRA, CDR2 YSYEKL. This CDR3 has 12 residues. V gave up 4 bases and J gave up 8 bases; unmatched junction bases: 4. The DNA of the CDR3 is TGCGCCAGCAGCCCTCACAGGGGAGGCTACACCTTC. Amino acid sequence: CASSPHRGGYTF.

This clonotype was detected only a few times. This chain links TRBV29-1 with TRBJ2-1, with TRBD1 identical over 8 bases. This CDR3 has 12 amino acids. Germline V lookup: CDR1 SQVTM, CDR2 ANQGSEA. After removal of 6 bases from V and 8 bases from J, the junction contained 6 bases not matched to a gene. In DNA form, the CDR3 reads TGCAGCGTGGGACAGGCAAGGTATGAGCAGTTCTTC. Its translation: CSVGQARYEQFF.

The table lists this clonotype with a few counts. The gene calls are TRBV3-2 and TRBJ2-7; the table calls TRBD1, which could not be checked here. TRBV3-2 is given as a pseudogene. CDR3 length: 16 residues. As DNA, the CDR3 is TGTGCCAGCAGCCAAGCCGCGGGGGGCGAGGAGTACGAGCAGTACGTC. As protein: CASSQAAGGEEYEQYV.

This clonotype was detected only a few times. The chain recombines TRBV12-3 or TRBV12-4 with TRBJ2-2, with 11 bases aligning to TRBD1. The CDR3 is 15 amino acids. The J segment lost 7 bases and the V segment lost 7 bases, leaving 8 bases of the junction unmatched. CDR3 loop: CASTYPDRGLGELFF. The CDR3 DNA is TGTGCCAGCACCTACCCGGACAGGGGGCTCGGGGAGCTGTTTTTT.

This clonotype was detected only a few times. This chain joins TRBV4-1 and TRBJ2-5, with a tentative D call TRBD2 (6 bases). This CDR3 is built from 18 residues. The germline CDR1 and CDR2 sequences are MGHRA and YSYEKL. Trimming took off 0 bases at V and 6 bases at J, with 23 bases between the two ends. The CDR3 nucleotides are TGCGCCAGCAGCCAAGATAATGGCGGGGCAAGCCCCAAGAAGACCCAGTACTTC. It yields the protein CASSQDNGGASPKKTQYF.

The genes are TRBV6-5 and TRBJ2-7, with a weak D call TRBD1 (6 bases). The CDR3 sequence is 13 residues long. CDR1 and CDR2 (germline): MNHEY, SVGAGI. V lost 6 bases, J lost 3 bases, and 12 bases lay in between. The CDR3 bases are TGTGCCAGCAGGTCTCAGGGGAGCTACGAGCAGTACGTC. Protein sequence: CASRSQGSYEQYV.

The gene calls are TRBV27 and TRBJ2-7; D is undetermined. Germline V gives CDR1 MNHEY, CDR2 SMNVEV (reference sequence). The ends were cut back, 2 bases at V and 0 bases at J, with 8 bases in the middle. There are 14 residues in the CDR3. The CDR3 DNA follows: TGTGCCAGCAGTTTAGGGCAGAGCTCCTACGAGCAGTACGTC. Its translation is CASSLGQSSYEQYV.

This clonotype has a handful of counts. V is TRBV6-2 or TRBV6-3 and J is TRBJ2-7; 8 bases are a match to TRBD1. CDR3 length equals 14 residues. The V gene's germline CDR1 is MNHEY and CDR2 SVGEGT. V gave up 4 bases and J gave up 2 bases; unmatched junction bases: 4. CDR3 coding DNA: TGTGCCAGCAGTTCCCGACAGGGGCCCTACGAGCAGTACGTC. Encoded protein: CASSSRQGPYEQYV.

This clonotype showed up many times. The chain carries TRBV20-1 and TRBJ2-1; perhaps TRBD2 as D (6 bases). CDR1 is DFQATT, CDR2 SNEGSKA, per germline (reference sequence). V was clipped by 0 bases and J by 4 bases, with 16 bases between them. This CDR3 comprises 16 residues. In nucleotides, the CDR3 is TGCAGTGCTAGAGATCCCGCCCAGCGGGTATACAATGAGCAGTTCTTC. Protein sequence: CSARDPAQRVYNEQFF.

The gene calls are TRBV18 and TRBJ2-1; 10 bases match TRBD1. J was trimmed by 6 bases and V by 2 bases; bases with no gene match: 10. Germline CDR1 is KGHSH and CDR2 is LQKENI. This CDR3 is 17 amino acids long. The chain's CDR3 is CASSPVSPGQGVNEQFF. CDR3 in DNA: TGTGCCAGCTCACCAGTAAGCCCCGGACAGGGGGTCAATGAGCAGTTCTTC.

The gene calls are TRBV12-3 or TRBV12-4 and TRBJ1-4; D is unresolved. The CDR3 loop spans 14 amino acids. V lost 2 bases and J lost 8, with 12 bases in between. CDR3 sequence reads: CASSLIGFQEKLFF. In DNA, the CDR3 is TGTGCCAGCAGTTTAATTGGATTCCAAGAAAAACTGTTTTTT.

This clonotype appeared a few times. This CDR3 is CASSLVIDNTEAFF. CDR3 nucleotide sequence: TGTGCCAGCAGTTTAGTGATAGATAACACTGAAGCTTTCTTT. The chain is built from TRBV27 and TRBJ1-1; no clear D. V was trimmed by 2 bases and J by 2 bases, leaving 9 bases between them. CDR1 MNHEY and CDR2 SMNVEV come from the germline V gene (reference sequence). CDR3 length: 14 residues.

This clonotype was seen at least ten times. V gene TRBV7-2 combines with J gene TRBJ1-2; 7 nucleotides match TRBD1. The CDR3 sequence is 15 residues long. V lost 5 bases to trimming and J lost 12 bases; unmatched junction nucleotides: 18. CDR1 and CDR2 from the germline V gene are SGHTA and FQGNSA. DNA of the CDR3: TGTGCCAGCAGCCTAACCCTCAGACAGGGTCTAAAGGACACCTTC. It specifies CASSLTLRQGLKDTF. Using reference TRBV7-2 and TRBJ1-2 for the parts outside the CDR3, the full variable domain is GAGVSQSPSNKVTEKGKDVELRCDPISGHTALYWYRQSLGQGLEFLIYFQGNSAPDKSGLPSDRFSAERTGGSVSTLTIQRTQQEDSAVYLCASSLTLRQGLKDTFGSGTRLTVV.

A few counts support this clonotype. The chain has TRBV4-1 and TRBJ2-5; 7 nucleotides align to TRBD2. The V segment lost 1 base and the J segment 5 bases; nucleotides outside the gene matches: 10. Germline V lookup: CDR1 MGHRA, CDR2 YSYEKL. There are 16 residues in the CDR3. CDR3 coding DNA: TGCGCCAGCAGCCAAGCCAAGCTCGGGGGGATGGAGACCCAGTACTTC. It is translated as CASSQAKLGGMETQYF.

The V gene is TRBV10-1, the J gene TRBJ2-7, with a tentative D call TRBD1 (6 bases). The CDR3 totals 13 residues. Germline V lookup: CDR1 WNHNN, CDR2 SYGVQD (reference sequence). The V and J ends lost 6 bases and 3 bases respectively, with 12 bases between them. The CDR3 DNA reads as TGCGCCAGCAGCCGGGACATCCGCTACGAGCAGTACTTC. This sequence encodes CASSRDIRYEQYF.

V usage is TRBV7-6 and J usage is TRBJ2-5; D unclear. The germline V and J ends were trimmed by 5 bases and 2 bases, with 18 bases remaining between them. Germline CDR1 SGHVS, CDR2 FNYEAQ. The CDR3 spans 16 residues. The CDR3 DNA is TGTGCCAGCAGCCCCTTCGCTCCGGCGGAGCAAGAGACCCAGTACTTC. Translation: CASSPFAPAEQETQYF.

The chain uses TRBV5-4 and TRBJ2-1; D gene uncertain. Trimming pared 4 bases from V and 0 bases from J, leaving 14 bases between. There are 16 residues in the CDR3. Germline CDR1 SGHNT, CDR2 YYREEE (reference sequence). The CDR3 DNA reads as TGTGCCAGCAGCCCCCGGGCCTTAAGCTCCTACAATGAGCAGTTCTTC. Translated: CASSPRALSSYNEQFF.

This clonotype was counted at least ten times. J is TRBJ1-6 and V is TRBV28, with D perhaps matching TRBD1 (5 bases). The CDR3 extends over 15 amino acids. Trimming removed 5 bases at V and 5 bases at J, with 13 bases between. Germline loops: CDR1 MDHEN, CDR2 SYDVKM. CDR3 sequence (DNA): TGTGCCAGCAGTCCACCGGGGACCCATAATTCACCCCTCCACTTT. Translation: CASSPPGTHNSPLHF.

The chain has TRBV4-2 and TRBJ1-3, with 9 bases fitting TRBD1. Trimming removed 4 bases from V and 0 bases from J; junction bases left unmatched: 10. The CDR3 totals 18 residues. Germline-derived CDR1 and CDR2 are LGHNA and YNFKEQ. This chain's CDR3 is CASSPARTGERSGNTIYF. The CDR3 DNA follows: TGTGCCAGCAGCCCAGCCCGGACAGGGGAACGCTCTGGAAACACCATATATTTT.

This chain connects TRBV7-9 to TRBJ2-7, with 7 positions matching TRBD1. Unmatched junction bases numbered 4, after V lost 5 bases and J lost 3 bases. This CDR3 has 13 amino acids. The germline V gene has CDR1 SEHNR and CDR2 FQNEAQ (reference sequence). Here the CDR3 reads CASSPTGNYEQYV. The CDR3 region has the DNA TGTGCCAGCAGCCCGACAGGGAACTACGAGCAGTACGTC.

The rearrangement links TRBV6-5 to TRBJ1-1; D call uncertain. The V end lost 6 bases, the J end lost 0 bases, and 11 bases lay between the germline ends. The CDR3 sequence is 14 residues long. CDR1 is MNHEY, CDR2 SVGAGI, per germline. The CDR3 sequence is CASRLTIMNTEAFF. The CDR3 DNA reads TGTGCCAGCAGACTCACCATTATGAACACTGAAGCTTTCTTT.

This clonotype was observed at least ten times. The chain joins TRBV28 to TRBJ1-1; D perhaps matches TRBD1 (5 bases). The V end lost 5 bases, the J end lost 4 bases, and 20 bases lay between the germline ends. The CDR3 runs to 16 residues. Germline V gene sequence: CDR1 MDHEN, CDR2 SYDVKM. The CDR3 nucleotides read TGTGCCAGCAGTCCAACCGGGGCTTTAGCTGGCACTGAAGCTTTCTTT. Protein sequence: CASSPTGALAGTEAFF.

V and J are TRBV5-1 and TRBJ2-1; D gene uncertain. The V gene lost 9 bases and the J gene lost 8 bases, with 12 bases spanning the gap. Germline CDR1 reads SGHRS; CDR2 reads YFSETQ. This CDR3 has 11 residues. CDR3 amino acids: CATMKGHEQFF. The CDR3 DNA is TGCGCCACCATGAAGGGCCATGAGCAGTTCTTC.